This T cell receptor beta chain was retrieved from a study of T-cell reconstitution after alpha-beta-depleted transplantation in children. Molecular barcoding with unique molecular identifiers was used for the TCRbeta library. TCRdb analysed the PCR reads with MiXCR anew, one entry per CDR3 protein. The sample lists hundreds of thousands of distinct CDR3 sequences, roughly 26% occurring once. Ten or more counts support this clonotype. Its antigen is still unknown. Study results and caveats: As was reported, about two months after transplant, alpha-beta T cells came from several hundred expanded graft clones. One year post-transplant, T-cell counts and diversity were largely derived from T cells produced anew.

This material consisted of PBMCs, taken before TCRalphabeta/CD19-depleted stem cell transplant. The sequence was collected from a girl under 10 years old with Fanconi anemia, due to receive a stem cell transplant.

CDR3: CSARDPVAGGETQYF. CDR3 DNA sequence: TGCAGTGCTAGAGATCCGGTAGCGGGAGGGGAGACCCAGTACTTC. The chain has TRBV20-1 and TRBJ2-5, with 11 positions matching TRBD2. Unmatched junction bases numbered 5, after V lost 0 bases and J lost 5 bases. Germline V gene sequence: CDR1 DFQATT, CDR2 SNEGSKA (reference sequence). CDR3 length equals 15 residues.